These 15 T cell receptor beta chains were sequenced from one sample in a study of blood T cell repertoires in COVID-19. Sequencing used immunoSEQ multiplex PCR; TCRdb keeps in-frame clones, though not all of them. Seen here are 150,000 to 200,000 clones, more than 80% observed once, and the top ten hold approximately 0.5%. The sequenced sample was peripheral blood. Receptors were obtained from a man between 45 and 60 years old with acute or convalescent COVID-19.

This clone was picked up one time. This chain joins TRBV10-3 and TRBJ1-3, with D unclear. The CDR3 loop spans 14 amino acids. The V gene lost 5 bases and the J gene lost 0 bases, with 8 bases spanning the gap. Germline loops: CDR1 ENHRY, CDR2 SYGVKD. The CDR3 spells CAISQEFSGNTIYF. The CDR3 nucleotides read TGTGCCATCAGTCAGGAATTCTCTGGAAACACCATATATTTT.

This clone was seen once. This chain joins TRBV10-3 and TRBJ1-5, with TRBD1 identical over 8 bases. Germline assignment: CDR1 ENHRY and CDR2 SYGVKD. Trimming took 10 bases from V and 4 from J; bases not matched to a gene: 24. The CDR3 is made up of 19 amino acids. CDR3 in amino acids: CANAVNRGCLIIVNQPQHF. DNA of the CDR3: TGTGCCAACGCTGTCAACAGGGGGTGCCTAATTATAGTAAATCAGCCCCAGCATTTT.

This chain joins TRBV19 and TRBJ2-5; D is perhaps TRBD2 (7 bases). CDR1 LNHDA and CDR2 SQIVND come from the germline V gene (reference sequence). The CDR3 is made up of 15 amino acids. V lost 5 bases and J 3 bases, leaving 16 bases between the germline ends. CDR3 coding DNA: TGTGCCAGTAGTGCCCCGGGGAGGGGGAAAGAGACCCAGTACTTC. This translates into CASSAPGRGKETQYF.

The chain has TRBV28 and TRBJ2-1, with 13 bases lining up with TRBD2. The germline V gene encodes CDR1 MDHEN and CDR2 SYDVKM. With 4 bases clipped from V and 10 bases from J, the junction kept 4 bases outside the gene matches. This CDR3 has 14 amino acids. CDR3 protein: CASSSRLAGGEQFF. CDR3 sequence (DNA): TGTGCCAGCAGTTCCCGACTAGCGGGAGGAGAGCAGTTCTTC.

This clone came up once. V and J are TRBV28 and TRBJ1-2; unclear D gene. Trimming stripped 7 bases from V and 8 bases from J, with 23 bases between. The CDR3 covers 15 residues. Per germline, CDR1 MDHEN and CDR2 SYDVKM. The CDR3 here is CASTRRGYLGGGYTF. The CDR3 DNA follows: TGTGCCAGCACACGACGGGGATACCTAGGAGGGGGCTACACCTTC.

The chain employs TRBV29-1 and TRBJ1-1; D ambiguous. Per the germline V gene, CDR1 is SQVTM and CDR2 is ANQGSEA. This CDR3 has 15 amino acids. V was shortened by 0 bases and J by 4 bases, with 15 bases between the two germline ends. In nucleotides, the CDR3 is TGCAGCGTTGAAGAGGTCGGACTCGGCGGCACTGAAGCTTTCTTT. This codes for CSVEEVGLGGTEAFF.

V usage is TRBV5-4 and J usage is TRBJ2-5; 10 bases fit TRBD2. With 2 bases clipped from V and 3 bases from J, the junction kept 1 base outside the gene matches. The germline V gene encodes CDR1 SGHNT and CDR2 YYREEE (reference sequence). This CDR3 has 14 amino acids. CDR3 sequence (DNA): TGTGCCAGCAGCTTAGCGGGGGGGGAAGAGACCCAGTACTTC. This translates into CASSLAGGEETQYF.

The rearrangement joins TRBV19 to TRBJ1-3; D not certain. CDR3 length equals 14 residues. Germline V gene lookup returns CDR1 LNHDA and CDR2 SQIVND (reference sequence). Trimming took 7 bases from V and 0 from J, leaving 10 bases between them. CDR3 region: CASMRLSSGNTIYF. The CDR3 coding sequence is TGTGCCAGTATGCGGCTCTCCTCTGGAAACACCATATATTTT.

The CDR3 coding sequence is TGTGCCAGCAGTGAGACAGGGGGCGGACAGCCCCAGCATTTT. This sequence encodes CASSETGGGQPQHF. The genes are TRBV6-1 and TRBJ1-5; 10 positions agree with TRBD1. This CDR3 spans 14 amino acids. V lost 3 bases and J lost 7; bases outside the gene matches: 3. CDR1 is MNHNS and CDR2 is SASEGT in the germline V gene.

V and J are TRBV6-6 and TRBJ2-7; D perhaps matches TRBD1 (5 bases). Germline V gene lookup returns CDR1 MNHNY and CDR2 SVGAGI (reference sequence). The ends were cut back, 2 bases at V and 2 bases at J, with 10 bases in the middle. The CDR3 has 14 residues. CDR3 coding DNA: TGTGCCAGCAGTTACACGCAGGGCCCCTACGAGCAGTACTTC. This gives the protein CASSYTQGPYEQYF.

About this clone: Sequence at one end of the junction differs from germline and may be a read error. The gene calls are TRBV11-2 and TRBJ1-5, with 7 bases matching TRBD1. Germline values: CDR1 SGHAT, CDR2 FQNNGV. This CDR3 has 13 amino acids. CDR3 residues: CASSVDRVQPQHF. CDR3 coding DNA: TGTGCCAGCAGCGTAGACAGGGTTCAGCCCCAGCATTTT. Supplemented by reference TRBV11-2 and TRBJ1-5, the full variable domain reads EAGVAQSPRYKIIEKRQSVAFWCNPISGHATLYWYQQILGQGPKLLIQFQNNGVVDDSQLPKDRFSAERLKGVDSTLKIQPAKLEDSAVYLCASSVDRVQPQHFGDGTRLSIL.

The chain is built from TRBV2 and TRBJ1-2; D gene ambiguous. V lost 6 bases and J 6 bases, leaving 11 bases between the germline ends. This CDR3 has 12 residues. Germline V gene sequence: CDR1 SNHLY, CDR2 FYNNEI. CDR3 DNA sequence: TGTGCCAGCAGGCGTATGAGGAATGGCTACACCTTC. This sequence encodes CASRRMRNGYTF.

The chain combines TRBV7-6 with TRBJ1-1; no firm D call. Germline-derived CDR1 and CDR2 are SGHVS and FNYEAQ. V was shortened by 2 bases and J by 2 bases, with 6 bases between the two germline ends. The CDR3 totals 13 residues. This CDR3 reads CASSLRGNTEAFF. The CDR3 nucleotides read TGTGCCAGCAGCTTACGAGGTAACACTGAAGCTTTCTTT.

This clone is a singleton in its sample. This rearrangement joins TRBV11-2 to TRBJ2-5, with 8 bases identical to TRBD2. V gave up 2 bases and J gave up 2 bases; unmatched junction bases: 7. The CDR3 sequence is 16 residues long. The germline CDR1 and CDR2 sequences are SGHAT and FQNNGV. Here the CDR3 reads CASSLPSGGGQETQYF. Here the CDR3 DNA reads TGTGCCAGCAGCTTACCAAGCGGCGGGGGGCAAGAGACCCAGTACTTC.

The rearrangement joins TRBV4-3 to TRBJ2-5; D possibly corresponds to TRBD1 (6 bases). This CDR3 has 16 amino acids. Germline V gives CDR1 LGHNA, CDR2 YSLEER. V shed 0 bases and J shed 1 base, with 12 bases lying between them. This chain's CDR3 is CASSQDRGQLQETQYF. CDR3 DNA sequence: TGCGCCAGCAGCCAAGATCGCGGACAGCTCCAAGAGACCCAGTACTTC.